Detailed here is one T cell receptor (beta chain). The antigen is not known. Trimming shortened V by 3 bases and J by 4 bases, and 16 bases separated the two germline ends. Germline CDR1 is ENHRY and CDR2 is SYGVKD. The CDR3 covers 16 residues. The data originate from a study of T cells in Graves' hyperthyroidism and ophthalmopathy. Whole-study results and caveats: Blood held most thyroid clonotypes expanded above 0.001 frequency. Stable hyperthyroidism and ophthalmopathy were separated using 13 V-J signatures.

Researchers amplified the TCR beta CDR3 regions from RNA transcripts. With the HTBI primer set, the TCR CDR3 went through a first round of RT-PCR. TCRdb re-called the multiplex PCR reads through MiXCR, storing one row per CDR3 protein. The table lists 400,000 to 450,000 distinct CDR3 sequences, about 15% of them singletons. At least 3 on the Clinical Activity Score was recorded for ophthalmopathy patients, who also had NOSPECS grade at least 4 and duration under 3 months. Every diagnosis used clinical symptoms, serum thyroxine and TRAb, thyroid ultrasound and orbital computed tomography. Sequenced material: blood. The V gene is TRBV10-3, the J gene TRBJ2-1; tentatively, D is TRBD2 (6 bases). The clonotype comes from a man aged 18-30 years with Graves' ophthalmopathy. Here the CDR3 reads CAISDSPGTEYNEQFF. Here the CDR3 DNA reads TGTGCCATCAGTGACTCCCCCGGGACTGAATACAATGAGCAGTTCTTC.